This T cell receptor beta chain was recorded in a study of T-cell memory formation after mild COVID-19. TCRdb recomputed calls from the 5' RACE reads with MiXCR, one row per CDR3 protein. The data show about 110,000 distinct CDR3 sequences, about a fifth seen once. Germline trimming cut 5 bases from V and 5 bases from J; bases unmatched to any gene: 8. CDR1 is MNHEY and CDR2 is SVGAGI in the germline V gene. This CDR3 has 15 amino acids. The table lists this clonotype with a count of one. What was sequenced was PBMCs or a T cell subset sorted from them (not recorded which). The chain combines TRBV6-5 with TRBJ1-1; 10 positions agree with TRBD1. This clonotype was obtained from a man between 18 and 35 years old who had mild COVID-19 (a few samples of this study predate the infection). Cell type and time point are not known. The CDR3 DNA is TGTGCCAGCAGTAACCGACAGGGGGCTGGTACTGAAGCTTTCTTT. This translates into CASSNRQGAGTEAFF.